This record looks at one TCR beta chain sequence and its context. After removal of 4 bases from V and 2 bases from J, the junction contained 3 bases not matched to a gene. This CDR3 contains 17 residues. Germline V gene sequence: CDR1 SGDLS, CDR2 YYNGEE. Original processing notes: By means of reference gene primer amplification, nucleated cell counts were estimated. Profiled with immunoSEQ multiplex PCR; TCRdb holds only in-frame clones, not every one. Clonal size and the V and J genes are those of that table, whereas D and trimming came from the DNA. Found here are about 24,000 clones, about 83% of them singletons; the top ten hold around 30%. The sample comes from a study of blood T cell repertoires in COVID-19. Study background: The United States, Italy and Spain provided the acute and convalescent COVID-19 samples. T cells, B-cell-depleted T cells, or PBMCs supplied cDNA or gDNA.

Source material: peripheral blood. The sequence was obtained from a human donor with active COVID-19. The donor label of this sample is uncertain. V and J are TRBV9 and TRBJ2-6; TRBD2 agrees at 13 bases. CDR3 DNA: TGTGCCAGCAGCCCACTAGCGGGGGGGCCTGGGGCCAACGTCCTGACTTTC. Amino acid sequence: CASSPLAGGPGANVLTF.